This section outlines one T cell receptor beta chain sequence together with its context. The data belong to a study of blood T cell repertoires in COVID-19. Looking at the study overall: Sites in the United States, Italy and Spain provided acute and convalescent COVID-19 samples.

Germline V gene data show CDR1 as MNHEY and CDR2 as SVGAGI. CDR3 length: 11 amino acids. V dropped 5 bases and J dropped 4 bases, with 6 bases sitting between them. Data came from immunoSEQ multiplex PCR; TCRdb stores just in-frame clones and leaves some out. The profile shows 71,000 or so clones, around 85% of them singletons. Sequencing input: peripheral blood. The rearrangement joins TRBV6-5 to TRBJ2-7; D unclear. The receptor was isolated from a man older than 75 in a cohort sampled during active COVID-19. The CDR3 sequence is CASSNKYEQYV. CDR3 bases: TGTGCCAGCAGTAACAAGTACGAGCAGTACGTC.